This TCR beta chain was obtained from a study of vaccination and CD4 T cells after COVID-19. General study findings and limits: With convalescent patients, a median approximately 90% of reactive clones emerged solely after vaccination.

The germline V and J ends were trimmed by 3 bases and 7 bases, with 7 bases remaining between them. The CDR3 contains 12 residues. The germline gives CDR1 MNHEY, CDR2 SMNVEV (reference sequence). As to this clonotype: Its target is unknown.

With the Oncomine TCR Beta short-read assay, DNA from cultured CD4+ T cells was sequenced. TCRdb fed the PCR reads into MiXCR, producing one record per CDR3 protein. Of approximately 10,000 distinct CDR3 sequences in the sample, 45% to 70% are singletons; the top ten hold approximately 15%. Treatment denoted: roughly 10-day PBMC culture with coronavirus spike peptide pools or control peptides (ViraFEST assay). What was sequenced was CD4+ T cells from blood, cultured in vitro. The genes are TRBV27 and TRBJ1-5; D gene ambiguous. The source of this sequence is a human donor who had recovered from COVID-19. This chain's CDR3 is CASSLLGQPQHF. The CDR3 DNA follows: TGTGCCAGCAGTTTGTTAGGGCAGCCCCAGCATTTT.